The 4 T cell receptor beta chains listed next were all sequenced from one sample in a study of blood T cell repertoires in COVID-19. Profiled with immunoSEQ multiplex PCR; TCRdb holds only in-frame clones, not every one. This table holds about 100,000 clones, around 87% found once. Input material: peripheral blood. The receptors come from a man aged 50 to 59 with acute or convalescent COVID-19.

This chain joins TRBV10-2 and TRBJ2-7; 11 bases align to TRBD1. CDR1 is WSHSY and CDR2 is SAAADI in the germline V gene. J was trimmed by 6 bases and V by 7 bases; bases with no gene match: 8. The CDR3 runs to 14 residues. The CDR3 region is CASKTGTGGGEQYF. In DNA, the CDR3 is TGCGCCAGCAAAACCGGGACAGGGGGAGGCGAGCAGTACTTC.

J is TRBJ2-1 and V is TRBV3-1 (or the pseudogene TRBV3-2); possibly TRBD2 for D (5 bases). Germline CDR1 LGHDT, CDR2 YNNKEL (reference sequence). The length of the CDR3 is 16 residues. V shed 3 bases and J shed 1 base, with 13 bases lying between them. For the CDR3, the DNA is TGTGCCAGCAGCCACCTGGGAGCGGAGTCCTACAATGAGCAGTTCTTC. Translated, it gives CASSHLGAESYNEQFF.

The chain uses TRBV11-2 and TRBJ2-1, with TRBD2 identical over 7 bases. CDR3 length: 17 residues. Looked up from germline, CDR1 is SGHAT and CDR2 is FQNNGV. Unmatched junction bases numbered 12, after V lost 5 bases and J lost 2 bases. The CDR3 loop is CASSVSRLAGPYNEQFF. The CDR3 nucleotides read TGTGCCAGCAGCGTATCTAGATTAGCGGGCCCCTACAATGAGCAGTTCTTC.

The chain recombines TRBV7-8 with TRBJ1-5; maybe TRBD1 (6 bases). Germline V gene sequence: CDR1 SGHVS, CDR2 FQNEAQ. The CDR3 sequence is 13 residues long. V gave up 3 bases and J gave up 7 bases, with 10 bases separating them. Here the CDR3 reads CASSFRDMQPQHF. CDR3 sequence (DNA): TGTGCCAGCAGCTTCAGGGACATGCAGCCCCAGCATTTT. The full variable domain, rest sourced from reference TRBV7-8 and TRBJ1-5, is GAGVSQSPRYKVAKRGQDVALRCDPISGHVSLFWYQQALGQGPEFLTYFQNEAQLDKSGLPSDRFFAERPEGSVSTLKIQRTQQEDSAVYLCASSFRDMQPQHFGDGTRLSIL.